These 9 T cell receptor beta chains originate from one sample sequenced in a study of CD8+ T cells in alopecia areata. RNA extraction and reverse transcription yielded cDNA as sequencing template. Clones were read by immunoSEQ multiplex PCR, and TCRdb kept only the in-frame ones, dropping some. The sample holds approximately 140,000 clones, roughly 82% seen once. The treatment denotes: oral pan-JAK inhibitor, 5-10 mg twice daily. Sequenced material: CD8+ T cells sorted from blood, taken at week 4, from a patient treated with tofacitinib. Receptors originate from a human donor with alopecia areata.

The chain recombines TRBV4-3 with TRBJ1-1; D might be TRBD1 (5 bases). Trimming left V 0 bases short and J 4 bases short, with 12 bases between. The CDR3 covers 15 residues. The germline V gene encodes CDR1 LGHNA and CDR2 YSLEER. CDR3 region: CASSQDGQGPTEAFF. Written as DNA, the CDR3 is TGCGCCAGCAGCCAAGATGGGCAGGGACCCACTGAAGCTTTCTTT.

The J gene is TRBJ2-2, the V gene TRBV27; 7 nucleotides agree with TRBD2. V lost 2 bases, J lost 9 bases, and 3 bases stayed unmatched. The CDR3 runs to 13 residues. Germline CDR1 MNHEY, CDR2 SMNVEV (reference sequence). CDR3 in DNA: TGTGCCAGCAGTTTAGGGGGGGTAAGGGAGCTGTTTTTT. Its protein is CASSLGGVRELFF.

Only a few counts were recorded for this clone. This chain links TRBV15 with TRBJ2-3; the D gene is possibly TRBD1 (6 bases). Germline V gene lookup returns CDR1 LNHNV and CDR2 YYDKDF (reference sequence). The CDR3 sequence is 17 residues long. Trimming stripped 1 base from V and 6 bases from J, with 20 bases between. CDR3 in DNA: TGTGCCACCAGCAGAGCCGGGGCAGGGGCGCTTTTTGATACGCAGTATTTT. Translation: CATSRAGAGALFDTQYF.

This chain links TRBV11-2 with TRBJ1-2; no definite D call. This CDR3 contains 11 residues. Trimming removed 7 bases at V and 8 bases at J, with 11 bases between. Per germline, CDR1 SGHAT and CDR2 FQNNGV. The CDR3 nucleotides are TGTGCCAGCATACTTCCGGGGGGCTACACCTTC. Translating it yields CASILPGGYTF. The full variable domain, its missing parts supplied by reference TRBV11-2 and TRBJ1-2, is EAGVAQSPRYKIIEKRQSVAFWCNPISGHATLYWYQQILGQGPKLLIQFQNNGVVDDSQLPKDRFSAERLKGVDSTLKIQPAKLEDSAVYLCASILPGGYTFGSGTRLTVV.

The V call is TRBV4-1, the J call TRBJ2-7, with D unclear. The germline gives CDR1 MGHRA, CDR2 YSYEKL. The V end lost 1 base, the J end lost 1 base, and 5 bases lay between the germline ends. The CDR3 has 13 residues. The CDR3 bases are TGCGCCAGCAGCCAAGTAGTTTCCTACGAGCAGTACTTC. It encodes CASSQVVSYEQYF.

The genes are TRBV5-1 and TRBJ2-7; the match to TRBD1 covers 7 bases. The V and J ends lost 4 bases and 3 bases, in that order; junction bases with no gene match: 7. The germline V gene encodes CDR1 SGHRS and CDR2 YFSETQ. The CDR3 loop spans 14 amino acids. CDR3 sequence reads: CASSVDRESYEQYF. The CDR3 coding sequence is TGCGCCAGCAGCGTCGACAGGGAGAGCTACGAGCAGTACTTC.

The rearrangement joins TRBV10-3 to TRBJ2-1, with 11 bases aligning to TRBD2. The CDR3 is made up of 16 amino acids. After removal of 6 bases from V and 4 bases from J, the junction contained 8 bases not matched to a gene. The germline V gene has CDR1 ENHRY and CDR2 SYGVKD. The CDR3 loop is CAIRRELAGGYNEQFF. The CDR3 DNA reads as TGTGCCATCAGGCGAGAGCTAGCGGGGGGATACAATGAGCAGTTCTTC.

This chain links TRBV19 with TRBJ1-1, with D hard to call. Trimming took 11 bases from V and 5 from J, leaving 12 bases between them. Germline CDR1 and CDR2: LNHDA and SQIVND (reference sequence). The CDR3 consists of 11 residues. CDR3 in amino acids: CACVRSTEAFF. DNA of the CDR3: TGTGCCTGTGTCAGGTCGACTGAAGCTTTCTTT. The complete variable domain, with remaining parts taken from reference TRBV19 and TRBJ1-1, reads DGGITQSPKYLFRKEGQNVTLSCEQNLNHDAMYWYRQDPGQGLRLIYYSQIVNDFQKGDIAEGYSVSREKKESFPLTVTSAQKNPTAFYLCACVRSTEAFFGQGTRLTVV.

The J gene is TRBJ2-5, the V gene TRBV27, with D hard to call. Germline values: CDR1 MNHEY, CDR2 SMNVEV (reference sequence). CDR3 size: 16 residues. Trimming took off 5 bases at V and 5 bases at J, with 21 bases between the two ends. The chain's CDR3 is CASSTDRRADWETQYF. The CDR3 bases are TGTGCCAGCAGTACGGACCGAAGAGCCGATTGGGAGACCCAGTACTTC.